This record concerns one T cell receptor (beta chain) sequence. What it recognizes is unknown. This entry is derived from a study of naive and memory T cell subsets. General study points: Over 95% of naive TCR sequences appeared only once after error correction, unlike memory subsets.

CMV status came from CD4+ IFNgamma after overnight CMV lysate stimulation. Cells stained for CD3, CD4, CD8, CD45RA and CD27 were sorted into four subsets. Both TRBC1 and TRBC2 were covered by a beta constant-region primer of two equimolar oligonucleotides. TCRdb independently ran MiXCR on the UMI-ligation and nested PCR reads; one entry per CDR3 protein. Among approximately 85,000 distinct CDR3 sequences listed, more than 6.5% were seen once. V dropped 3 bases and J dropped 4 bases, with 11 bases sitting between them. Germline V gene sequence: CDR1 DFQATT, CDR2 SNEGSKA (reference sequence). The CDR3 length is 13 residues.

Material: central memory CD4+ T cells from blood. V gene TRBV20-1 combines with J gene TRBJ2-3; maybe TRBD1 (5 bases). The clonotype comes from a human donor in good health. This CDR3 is CSARGQGSDTQYF. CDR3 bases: TGCAGTGCTAGGGGGCAGGGCTCAGATACGCAGTATTTT.